Below are 12 T cell receptor beta chains sequenced from a single sample in a study of brain T cells in children with intractable seizures. This table comes from immunoSEQ multiplex PCR, and its TCRdb copy is limited to in-frame clones, with some not included. In the table there are around 20,000 clones, under 95% of which are singletons. Sequenced here: peripheral blood, sampled at surgery. Receptor source: a boy aged 10-17 years with focal cortical dysplasia and intractable seizures.

In DNA form, the CDR3 reads TGTGCCAGCAGCTCCCAGCCGACAGGGAGCTACGAGCAGTACTTC. Residues: CASSSQPTGSYEQYF. This chain joins TRBV3-1 (or the pseudogene TRBV3-2) and TRBJ2-7; 7 bases line up with TRBD1. There are 15 residues in the CDR3. Germline trimming cut 5 bases from V and 3 bases from J; bases unmatched to any gene: 10. CDR1 LGHDT and CDR2 YNNKEL come from the germline V gene (reference sequence).

V and J are TRBV13 and TRBJ1-1; 7 bases fit TRBD1. CDR3 length equals 13 residues. Trimming removed 10 bases from V and 4 bases from J; junction bases left unmatched: 9. Germline values: CDR1 PRHDT, CDR2 FYEKMQ (reference sequence). This CDR3 is CATKGGGPTEAFF. The CDR3 coding sequence is TGTGCCACCAAAGGAGGGGGCCCCACTGAAGCTTTCTTT.

The rearrangement joins TRBV5-4 to TRBJ2-3, with 11 bases that match TRBD2. In germline, CDR1 is SGHNT, CDR2 YYREEE (reference sequence). V gave up 4 bases and J gave up 4 bases; unmatched junction bases: 5. CDR3 length: 15 residues. The CDR3, as DNA: TGTGCCAGCAGCGTGCTAGCGGGAGGAGCAGATACGCAGTATTTT. Protein product: CASSVLAGGADTQYF.

V gene TRBV5-6 combines with J gene TRBJ2-7; D is ambiguous. CDR3 length: 14 residues. The V gene lost 4 bases and the J gene lost 2 bases, with 13 bases spanning the gap. Germline CDR1 and CDR2: SGHDT and YYEEEE. The CDR3 reads CASSPYSHTYEQYV. CDR3 DNA sequence: TGTGCCAGCAGCCCCTACAGTCATACCTACGAGCAGTACGTC.

This sequence joins TRBV7-9 and TRBJ2-1, with D unresolved. Between the trimmed V and J ends, which lost 0 bases and 8 bases, there was a span of 5 bases. CDR1 SEHNR and CDR2 FQNEAQ come from the germline V gene (reference sequence). The CDR3 extends over 12 amino acids. Here the CDR3 DNA reads TGTGCCAGCAGCTTAGCAACTCATGAGCAGTTCTTC. This codes for CASSLATHEQFF.

The chain carries TRBV6-4 and TRBJ2-3; D uncertain. Germline CDR1 and CDR2: MRHNA and SNTAGT. The CDR3 totals 13 residues. Deletions cut 2 bases from V and 2 bases from J, with 5 bases between. The CDR3 DNA reads TGTGCCAGCAGTGACGGCTCCACAGATACGCAGTATTTT. Its protein is CASSDGSTDTQYF.

V usage is TRBV12-3 or TRBV12-4 and J usage is TRBJ2-5, with no clear D. The CDR3 runs to 11 residues. V gave up 2 bases and J gave up 2 bases, with 0 bases separating them. CDR3 protein: CASSLQETQYF. The CDR3 DNA reads TGTGCCAGCAGTTTACAAGAGACCCAGTACTTC.

The chain joins TRBV3-1 (or the pseudogene TRBV3-2) to TRBJ1-1, with TRBD1 as a possible D gene (5 bases). Looked up from germline, CDR1 is LGHDT and CDR2 is YNNKEL (reference sequence). CDR3 length: 15 amino acids. Trimming stripped 1 base from V and 1 base from J, with 10 bases between. DNA of the CDR3: TGTGCCAGCAGCCAAGGCGTTACAGGGAACACTGAAGCTTTCTTT. Translating it yields CASSQGVTGNTEAFF.

J is TRBJ1-2 and V is TRBV18; D call uncertain. The CDR3 sequence is 15 residues long. The germline gives CDR1 KGHSH, CDR2 LQKENI. Trimming left V 4 bases short and J 8 bases short, with 20 bases between. In DNA, the CDR3 is TGTGCCAGCTCACTTGTAGGGCAAGGGCACTCCGGCTACACCTTC. Its protein is CASSLVGQGHSGYTF.

In nucleotides, the CDR3 is TGTGTCAGAAGCTGGGGAGCGAGGACTGAAGCTTTCTTT. Its protein product is CVRSWGARTEAFF. The chain links TRBV7-5 to TRBJ1-1. TRBV7-5 is tagged as a pseudogene. The CDR3 totals 13 residues.

This chain links TRBV19 with TRBJ2-3; 8 positions agree with TRBD2. J lost 3 bases, V lost 3 bases, and 8 bases had no gene match. The CDR3 extends over 16 amino acids. Germline V lookup: CDR1 LNHDA, CDR2 SQIVND (reference sequence). CDR3 sequence: CASSMYSGAGTDTQYF. The CDR3 nucleotides are TGTGCCAGTAGTATGTATAGCGGGGCAGGGACAGATACGCAGTATTTT.

The chain is built from TRBV7-3 and TRBJ1-2; TRBD1 matches at 10 bases. Germline-derived CDR1 and CDR2 are SGHTA and FQGTGA. The CDR3 covers 14 residues. The V gene end was trimmed by 5 bases and the J gene end by 8 bases; junction bases not matched to a gene: 8. The CDR3, as DNA: TGTGCCAGCAGCCCATCCGGGACAGGGGTAGGCTACACCTTC. It is translated as CASSPSGTGVGYTF.